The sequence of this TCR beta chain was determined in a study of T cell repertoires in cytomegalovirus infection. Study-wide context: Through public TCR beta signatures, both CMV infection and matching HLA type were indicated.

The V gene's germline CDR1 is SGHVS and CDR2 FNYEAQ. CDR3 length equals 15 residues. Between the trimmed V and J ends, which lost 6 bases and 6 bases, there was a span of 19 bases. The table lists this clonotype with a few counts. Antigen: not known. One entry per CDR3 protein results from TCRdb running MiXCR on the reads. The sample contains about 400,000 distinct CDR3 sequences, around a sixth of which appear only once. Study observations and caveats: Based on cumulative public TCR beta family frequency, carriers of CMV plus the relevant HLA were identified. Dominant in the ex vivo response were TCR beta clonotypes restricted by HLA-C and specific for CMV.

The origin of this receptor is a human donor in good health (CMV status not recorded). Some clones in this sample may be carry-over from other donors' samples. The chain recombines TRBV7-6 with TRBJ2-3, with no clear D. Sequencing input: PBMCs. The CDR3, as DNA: TGTGCCAGCAGTTCCCGGCCGTCCCCGCGGGATACGCAGTATTTT. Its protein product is CASSSRPSPRDTQYF.